A single sample gave rise to the 12 T cell receptor beta chains below, sequenced in a study of blood T cells in healthy people across ages (dated by TCRdb to 2014 to 2015). Receptor amplification or capture employed 5' RACE. Sequenced on an Illumina HiSeq 2500. A second PCR of about 6 to 11 cycles was performed with a sample-barcoded 5' primer and a J-beta primer mix. The raw public data were reprocessed by TCRdb itself: fastp quality trimming at Q25, MiXCR clonotype calling, in-frame beta chains only. Rows merge per CDR3 protein into single entries with the most common DNA and genes. The sample contains around 800,000 distinct CDR3 sequences, less than 70% of them found a single time. About 38% of the sample is taken by the ten largest. Input material: blood. The source is a man older than 75 in good health.

This rearrangement joins TRBV12-3 or TRBV12-4 to TRBJ2-4; no clear D. The DNA end favors TRBJ2-7, so the J call may be wrong. This CDR3 comprises 14 residues. In DNA, the CDR3 is TGTGCCAGCAGTTTTGGGCAGCTCATCTACGAGCAGTACTTC. Encoded protein: CASSFGQLIYEQYF.

The rearrangement joins TRBV29-1 to TRBJ2-4; the D gene is possibly TRBD2 (6 bases). The V end lost 7 bases, the J end lost 0 bases, and 19 bases lay between the germline ends. The germline V gene has CDR1 SQVTM and CDR2 ANQGSEA. The CDR3 is 16 residues long. The DNA for the CDR3 is TGCAGCGCCCTCGGCGTGACTAGACTAGCCAAAAACATTCAGTACTTC. This encodes CSALGVTRLAKNIQYF.

The chain uses TRBV4-1 and TRBJ2-1, with D possibly TRBD2 on 6 matching bases. Germline V gene sequence: CDR1 MGHRA, CDR2 YSYEKL. The CDR3 is made up of 18 amino acids. V lost 2 bases and J 4 bases, leaving 21 bases between the germline ends. CDR3 in amino acids: CASSQLTVWRETYNEQFF. For the CDR3, the DNA is TGCGCCAGCAGCCAACTCACTGTATGGAGGGAGACATACAATGAGCAGTTCTTC.

Only one count was recorded for this clonotype. The chain uses TRBV28 and TRBJ2-7; 14 positions agree with TRBD2. The CDR3 has 18 amino acids. Per the germline V gene, CDR1 is MDHEN and CDR2 is SYDVKM. V lost 3 bases and J lost 1; bases outside the gene matches: 8. Here the CDR3 DNA reads TGTGCCAGCAGTTTTCAGTGGGGACTAGCGGGAGTATCCTACGAGCAGTACTTC. It translates to CASSFQWGLAGVSYEQYF.

The rearrangement uses TRBV12-3 or TRBV12-4 and TRBJ1-2, with 9 positions matching TRBD1. The CDR3 covers 12 residues. Trimming took 5 bases from V and 12 from J; bases not matched to a gene: 7. The CDR3 region has the DNA TGTGCCAGCAGTCCGGGACAGGGTCAGGACACCTTC. It translates to CASSPGQGQDTF.

This sequence joins TRBV2 and TRBJ2-7; 8 bases line up with TRBD1. Trimming cost V 7 bases and J 5 bases; bases outside gene matches: 7. The CDR3 sequence is 13 residues long. Germline V CDR1 and CDR2: SNHLY, FYNNEI. The CDR3 region has the DNA TGTGCCAGCAAAGAGACAGGGGTAAACGAGCAGTACTTC. As protein: CASKETGVNEQYF.

The genes are TRBV20-1 and TRBJ2-7, with 16 bases lining up with TRBD2. In germline, CDR1 is DFQATT, CDR2 SNEGSKA (reference sequence). This CDR3 has 17 residues. J lost 1 base, V lost 0 bases, and 3 bases had no gene match. This CDR3 reads CSAREGTSGRGSYEQYF. The CDR3 region has the DNA TGCAGTGCTAGAGAAGGGACTAGCGGGAGGGGGTCCTACGAGCAGTACTTC.

In regard to this clonotype: Germline and junction disagree at one end, which may indicate a read error. The chain employs TRBV25-1 and TRBJ1-2; D is possibly TRBD1 (5 bases). The germline V gene has CDR1 MGHDK and CDR2 SYGVNS. This CDR3 region has 12 residues. Written as DNA, the CDR3 is TGTGCCAGCCTCGACAGCGACTATGGCCACACCTTC. As protein: CASLDSDYGHTF.

The chain has TRBV11-2 and TRBJ1-1, with D possibly being TRBD1 (6 bases). Deletions cut 7 bases from V and 2 bases from J, with 11 bases between. Looked up from germline, CDR1 is SGHAT and CDR2 is FQNNGV. This CDR3 is 13 amino acids long. The CDR3 DNA sequence: TGTGCCAGCAAACGGGGGCCCAACACTGAAGCTTTCTTT. It codes for CASKRGPNTEAFF.

This chain links TRBV20-1 with TRBJ2-4, with 7 bases matching TRBD2. The V segment lost 6 bases and the J segment 4 bases; nucleotides outside the gene matches: 12. The V gene's germline CDR1 is DFQATT and CDR2 SNEGSKA (reference sequence). This CDR3 has 15 residues. CDR3 DNA: TGCAGTGCGGCCCGGGACTACGGACCGAAAAACATTCAGTACTTC. The encoded protein is CSAARDYGPKNIQYF.

The chain joins TRBV7-9 to TRBJ2-5; D gene ambiguous. Germline V gives CDR1 SEHNR, CDR2 FQNEAQ (reference sequence). V dropped 7 bases and J dropped 7 bases, with 10 bases sitting between them. The CDR3 loop spans 11 amino acids. CDR3 protein: CASISFGTQYF. The CDR3 DNA follows: TGTGCCAGCATTTCGTTTGGGACCCAGTACTTC.

The genes are TRBV11-3 and TRBJ2-1, with 8 positions matching TRBD2. After removal of 2 bases from V and 9 bases from J, the junction contained 9 bases not matched to a gene. Germline V gives CDR1 SGHNT, CDR2 YENEEA. The CDR3 has 15 amino acids. The CDR3 is CASSLTLAGLAEQFF. The CDR3 DNA sequence: TGTGCCAGCAGCTTAACCCTAGCGGGTTTAGCTGAGCAGTTCTTC.